The next 21 T cell receptor beta chains were all read from a single sample in a study of blood T cell repertoires in COVID-19 (dated by TCRdb to 2020 to 2021). Library preparation was by the immunoSEQ multiplex PCR assay. The table was pulled from immuneACCESS by TCRdb, which kept in-frame rearrangements only. Such tables lose some clones; where checked, under half of the loss comes from unresolved V genes, and the rest has no known cause. For this sample there are under 250,000 clones; about nine tenths appear just once. Around a tenth of the sample is taken by the ten largest. The sequenced material came from peripheral blood. The receptors here all came from a man aged 45-60 years with COVID-19, enrolled during active disease.

This chain connects TRBV29-1 to TRBJ2-5; 10 nucleotides agree with TRBD2. This CDR3 is built from 13 residues. After removal of 4 bases from V and 5 bases from J, the junction contained 4 bases not matched to a gene. Germline V gene lookup returns CDR1 SQVTM and CDR2 ANQGSEA. The DNA for the CDR3 is TGCAGCGTTGTAGCGGGGGGCTTGGAGACCCAGTACTTC. It yields the protein CSVVAGGLETQYF.

The chain uses TRBV11-1 and TRBJ2-7, with TRBD2 as a possible D gene (6 bases). Germline values: CDR1 SGHAT, CDR2 FQDESV (reference sequence). The CDR3 is made up of 11 amino acids. Trimming took 8 bases from V and 3 from J, leaving 8 bases between them. The CDR3 region is CASGTFYEQYF. DNA of the CDR3: TGTGCCAGCGGGACTTTCTACGAGCAGTACTTC.

The chain employs TRBV7-9 and TRBJ2-3; weak D call: TRBD2 (6 bases). Trimming removed 5 bases at V and 4 bases at J, with 13 bases between. The CDR3 consists of 14 residues. Per germline, CDR1 SEHNR and CDR2 FQNEAQ (reference sequence). CDR3 nucleotide sequence: TGTGCCAGCAGCCCGGACTACGGGGCAGATACGCAGTATTTT. This codes for CASSPDYGADTQYF.

This chain joins TRBV25-1 and TRBJ2-2, with a weak D call TRBD2 (5 bases). V lost 6 bases and J 2 bases, leaving 13 bases between the germline ends. The CDR3 extends over 15 amino acids. From germline, CDR1 is MGHDK and CDR2 SYGVNS. The CDR3 protein is CASSLSGINTGELFF. The CDR3 DNA reads as TGTGCCAGCAGCTTAAGCGGTATCAACACCGGGGAGCTGTTTTTT.

The chain has TRBV30 and TRBJ2-5; 8 bases line up with TRBD1. This CDR3 region has 15 residues. The germline CDR1 and CDR2 sequences are GTSNPN and SVGIG (reference sequence). With 1 base clipped from V and 2 bases from J, the junction kept 6 bases outside the gene matches. The CDR3 sequence is CAWSAGTGPQETQYF. CDR3 DNA sequence: TGTGCCTGGAGTGCAGGGACAGGCCCACAAGAGACCCAGTACTTC.

The J gene is TRBJ2-5, the V gene TRBV15; 7 bases agree with TRBD1. The CDR3 length is 16 residues. The germline gives CDR1 LNHNV, CDR2 YYDKDF (reference sequence). Trimming at V came to 0 bases and at J to 5 bases, leaving 9 bases not matched to a gene. In nucleotides, the CDR3 is TGTGCCACCAGCAGAGATATCCTGACAGGGCCCGAGACCCAGTACTTC. Residues: CATSRDILTGPETQYF.

V and J are TRBV10-3 and TRBJ1-1; tentatively, D is TRBD1 (5 bases). The CDR3 covers 12 residues. Trimming removed 10 bases from V and 2 bases from J, with 11 bases in between. The germline V gene encodes CDR1 ENHRY and CDR2 SYGVKD. CDR3 bases: TGTGCCACCGGGACTGGAAACACTGAAGCTTTCTTT. As protein: CATGTGNTEAFF.

The gene calls are TRBV5-4 and TRBJ2-5, with TRBD2 identical over 8 bases. The CDR3 length is 14 residues. Germline V gene lookup returns CDR1 SGHNT and CDR2 YYREEE (reference sequence). V lost 2 bases and J lost 5; bases outside the gene matches: 5. CDR3: CASSLPGLGETQYF. CDR3 DNA sequence: TGTGCCAGCAGCTTACCGGGACTAGGGGAGACCCAGTACTTC. Full variable domain (missing parts from reference TRBV5-4 and TRBJ2-5): ETGVTQSPTHLIKTRGQQVTLRCSSQSGHNTVSWYQQALGQGPQFIFQYYREEENGRGNFPPRFSGLQFPNYSSELNVNALELDDSALYLCASSLPGLGETQYFGPGTRLLVL.

This clone was counted once. The J gene is TRBJ1-3, the V gene TRBV3-1 (or the pseudogene TRBV3-2); D ambiguous. Trimming cost V 0 bases and J 0 bases, with 6 bases left between them. The CDR3 consists of 15 residues. The germline gives CDR1 LGHDT, CDR2 YNNKEL (reference sequence). The CDR3 region is CASSQDVISGNTIYF. For the CDR3, the DNA is TGTGCCAGCAGCCAAGATGTAATCTCTGGAAACACCATATATTTT.

The V and J genes are TRBV11-1 and TRBJ2-2; 13 bases map to TRBD2. With 6 bases clipped from V and 2 bases from J, the junction kept 3 bases outside the gene matches. The CDR3 is 16 amino acids. Germline-derived CDR1 and CDR2 are SGHAT and FQDESV (reference sequence). This CDR3 is CASRPGLAGNTGELFF. CDR3 sequence (DNA): TGTGCCAGCAGGCCGGGACTAGCGGGAAACACCGGGGAGCTGTTTTTT.

The chain uses TRBV19 and TRBJ1-1, with 8 bases aligning to TRBD1. With V trimmed by 5 bases and J by 7 bases, 6 bases remained unmatched. The CDR3 loop spans 13 amino acids. Germline V gene data show CDR1 as LNHDA and CDR2 as SQIVND (reference sequence). CDR3 sequence: CASSVTGAFEAFF. As DNA, the CDR3 is TGTGCCAGTAGTGTGACAGGGGCGTTTGAAGCTTTCTTT.

The chain recombines TRBV5-6 with TRBJ2-7, with 8 bases lining up with TRBD1. Germline V lookup: CDR1 SGHDT, CDR2 YYEEEE. V lost 0 bases, J lost 2 bases, and 4 bases stayed unmatched. The CDR3 extends over 15 amino acids. The CDR3: CASSLVGQAPYEQYF. CDR3 in DNA: TGTGCCAGCAGCTTGGTGGGACAGGCCCCCTACGAGCAGTACTTC.

The V call is TRBV12-3 or TRBV12-4, the J call TRBJ2-7; D remains ambiguous. V was shortened by 5 bases and J by 3 bases, with 8 bases between the two germline ends. This CDR3 contains 12 residues. The CDR3 protein is CASSRESYEQYF. The DNA of the CDR3 is TGTGCCAGCAGTCGTGAGAGCTACGAGCAGTACTTC.

In DNA, the CDR3 is TGTGCCAGCGGTGGGACTAGCCACTACGAGCAGTACTTC. Its protein product is CASGGTSHYEQYF. J is TRBJ2-7 and V is TRBV9, with 9 bases matching TRBD2. Germline CDR1 SGDLS, CDR2 YYNGEE. The CDR3 covers 13 residues. The junction had 5 bases not matched to a gene; V was cut back by 7 bases and J by 3 bases.

The V call is TRBV7-2, the J call TRBJ2-2; a possible D gene is TRBD2 (6 bases). From germline, CDR1 is SGHTA and CDR2 FQGNSA. The ends were cut back, 5 bases at V and 3 bases at J, with 16 bases in the middle. The length of the CDR3 is 16 residues. Written as DNA, the CDR3 is TGTGCCAGCAGCCCAACCACTAGCTGGGACACCGGGGAGCTGTTTTTT. Amino acid sequence: CASSPTTSWDTGELFF.

The V and J genes are TRBV6-5 and TRBJ1-3, with D unresolved. V was clipped by 6 bases and J by 4 bases, with 13 bases between them. The CDR3 is 14 residues long. Germline V gene lookup returns CDR1 MNHEY and CDR2 SVGAGI. In nucleotides, the CDR3 is TGTGCCAGCAGCCTAGGGAGAGGAGGAAACACCATATATTTT. This gives the protein CASSLGRGGNTIYF.

Of note for this clone: A read error may produce the germline difference seen at one junction end. This rearrangement joins TRBV7-7 to TRBJ2-5; a possible D gene is TRBD1 (7 bases). Germline assignment: CDR1 SSHAT and CDR2 FNYEAQ (reference sequence). This CDR3 contains 15 residues. CDR3 loop: CASSYQGGPQETQYF. For the CDR3, the DNA is TGTGCTAGCAGCTACCAGGGGGGCCCCCAAGAGACCCAGTACTTC.

This clone appeared a few times. The chain carries TRBV3-1 (or the pseudogene TRBV3-2) and TRBJ1-2; D is possibly TRBD1 (5 bases). Germline V lookup: CDR1 LGHDT, CDR2 YNNKEL (reference sequence). V was trimmed by 2 bases and J by 10 bases, leaving 14 bases between them. CDR3 length: 13 amino acids. The CDR3 nucleotides are TGTGCCAGCAGCCAATCGGCAGGGTCACTCTACACCTTC. Its protein product is CASSQSAGSLYTF.

This clone was observed a handful of times. The chain couples TRBV4-2 to TRBJ2-5; the match to TRBD2 covers 16 bases. Looked up from germline, CDR1 is LGHNA and CDR2 is YNFKEQ. The CDR3 is made up of 18 amino acids. Germline trimming cut 4 bases from V and 2 bases from J; bases unmatched to any gene: 7. The CDR3 sequence is CASSLGLAGGSRQETQYF. CDR3 sequence (DNA): TGTGCCAGCAGCCTGGGACTAGCGGGAGGGAGTAGGCAAGAGACCCAGTACTTC.

The chain employs TRBV5-4 and TRBJ2-2, with 7 bases lining up with TRBD1. The J segment lost 4 bases and the V segment lost 7 bases, leaving 16 bases of the junction unmatched. This CDR3 is 17 amino acids long. Germline V CDR1 and CDR2: SGHNT, YYREEE (reference sequence). CDR3 sequence: CASGPVLKGAGTGELFF. CDR3 DNA sequence: TGTGCCAGCGGGCCCGTGTTGAAGGGGGCCGGCACCGGGGAGCTGTTTTTT. Complete variable domain (other parts from reference TRBV5-4 and TRBJ2-2): ETGVTQSPTHLIKTRGQQVTLRCSSQSGHNTVSWYQQALGQGPQFIFQYYREEENGRGNFPPRFSGLQFPNYSSELNVNALELDDSALYLCASGPVLKGAGTGELFFGEGSRLTVL.

The gene calls are TRBV18 and TRBJ2-5; 9 bases align to TRBD2. The CDR3 runs to 13 residues. The germline CDR1 and CDR2 sequences are KGHSH and LQKENI. The J segment lost 0 bases and the V segment lost 8 bases, leaving 1 base of the junction unmatched. The CDR3 sequence is CASTSGYQETQYF. The CDR3 DNA reads as TGTGCCAGCACTAGCGGGTACCAAGAGACCCAGTACTTC.